The 20 T cell receptor beta chains below were found in one sample sequenced in a study of cytomegalovirus exposure and HLA in healthy donors. The primer mix had 60 Vbeta and 13 Jbeta primers. Libraries were prepared by immunoSEQ multiplex PCR; TCRdb keeps only in-frame clonotypes and omits some of them. The sample lists 30,000 to 40,000 clones, roughly two fifths occurring once. The sequenced material came from PBMCs. Receptor source: a woman in her 50s in good health and CMV-seronegative.

This clone was detected a few times. The chain couples TRBV19 to TRBJ2-5, with a weak D call TRBD2 (6 bases). With 7 bases removed from V and 5 bases from J, the gap between germline ends came to 17 bases. CDR1 LNHDA and CDR2 SQIVND come from the germline V gene (reference sequence). The CDR3 sequence is 14 residues long. DNA of the CDR3: TGTGCCAGTACCGATAGCGGCAGTTCCGAGACCCAGTACTTC. Protein: CASTDSGSSETQYF.

This clone occurred once. The CDR3 nucleotides are TGTGCCAGCACCCGAGGCTGGGGCGCCCCTGAAGCTTTCTTT. It codes for CASTRGWGAPEAFF. The chain recombines TRBV27 with TRBJ1-1; a possible D gene is TRBD1 (5 bases). The germline gives CDR1 MNHEY, CDR2 SMNVEV (reference sequence). Between the trimmed V and J ends, which lost 7 bases and 6 bases, there was a span of 18 bases. This CDR3 spans 14 amino acids.

A few counts support this clone. The rearrangement links TRBV11-2 to TRBJ2-7; TRBD2 matches at 8 bases. Germline assignment: CDR1 SGHAT and CDR2 FQNNGV. V lost 3 bases to trimming and J lost 12 bases; unmatched junction nucleotides: 10. The CDR3 has 13 amino acids. This CDR3 is CASSLLGLGGGYF. CDR3 DNA sequence: TGTGCCAGCAGCTTGCTAGGCCTCGGGGGGGGGTACTTC. The full variable domain, rest sourced from reference TRBV11-2 and TRBJ2-7, is EAGVAQSPRYKIIEKRQSVAFWCNPISGHATLYWYQQILGQGPKLLIQFQNNGVVDDSQLPKDRFSAERLKGVDSTLKIQPAKLEDSAVYLCASSLLGLGGGYFGPGTRLTVT.

V is TRBV18 and J is TRBJ1-2, with 8 bases that match TRBD1. The CDR3 has 13 residues. CDR1 and CDR2 (germline): KGHSH, LQKENI. The V segment lost 5 bases and the J segment 7 bases; nucleotides outside the gene matches: 6. The CDR3, as DNA: TGTGCCAGCTCAGAGGACAGGGCTGGTGGCTACACCTTC. This gives the protein CASSEDRAGGYTF. Drawing the rest from reference TRBV18 and TRBJ1-2, the complete variable domain is NAGVMQNPRHLVRRRGQEARLRCSPMKGHSHVYWYRQLPEEGLKFMVYLQKENIIDESGMPKERFSAEFPKEGPSILRIQQVVRGDSAAYFCASSEDRAGGYTFGSGTRLTVV.

This chain connects TRBV5-4 to TRBJ2-1; TRBD2 matches at 7 bases. The germline gives CDR1 SGHNT, CDR2 YYREEE (reference sequence). J was trimmed by 1 base and V by 2 bases; bases with no gene match: 6. CDR3 length equals 16 residues. The CDR3, as DNA: TGTGCCAGCAGCTTCGGGGGAGGGCCATCCTACAATGAGCAGTTCTTC. Its translation is CASSFGGGPSYNEQFF.

The V gene is TRBV12-5, the J gene TRBJ2-5, with D unresolved. The CDR3 extends over 10 amino acids. Deletions cut 6 bases from V and 4 bases from J, with 3 bases between. Germline V gene sequence: CDR1 LGHNT, CDR2 FRNRAP. Here the CDR3 reads CASGLETQYF. CDR3 nucleotides: TGTGCTAGTGGCCTAGAGACCCAGTACTTC.

This rearrangement joins TRBV30 to TRBJ1-5; D is uncertain. This CDR3 is built from 14 residues. Germline V gene sequence: CDR1 GTSNPN, CDR2 SVGIG (reference sequence). V was cut by 0 bases and J by 7 bases, with 13 bases left in between. The CDR3 is CAWSVFERGQPQHF. The CDR3, as DNA: TGTGCCTGGAGTGTATTTGAGAGAGGGCAGCCCCAGCATTTT.

This clone came up a few times. This chain uses TRBV30 with TRBJ1-2; no definite D call. Germline V lookup: CDR1 GTSNPN, CDR2 SVGIG (reference sequence). V was cut by 0 bases and J by 4 bases, with 3 bases left in between. This CDR3 has 11 amino acids. The CDR3 DNA reads TGTGCCTGGAGTGTCAGCTATGGCTACACCTTC. This sequence encodes CAWSVSYGYTF.

The chain uses TRBV4-1 and TRBJ1-4; 8 bases map to TRBD1. V was clipped by 3 bases and J by 4 bases; unmatched bases: 4. Germline values: CDR1 MGHRA, CDR2 YSYEKL. This CDR3 region has 15 residues. The DNA of the CDR3 is TGCGCCAGCAGCCAGCAGGGGGCCTATAATGAAAAACTGTTTTTT. Residues: CASSQQGAYNEKLFF.

CDR3 loop: CASSDSGLGASYGYTF. In DNA form, the CDR3 reads TGTGCCAGCAGTGACTCAGGGTTGGGGGCGAGCTATGGCTACACCTTC. The chain combines TRBV6-4 with TRBJ1-2; D perhaps matches TRBD1 (6 bases). The ends were cut back, 0 bases at V and 4 bases at J, with 15 bases in the middle. The CDR3 contains 16 residues. Germline CDR1 and CDR2: MRHNA and SNTAGT.

This sequence joins TRBV5-4 and TRBJ2-5; perhaps TRBD1 as D (8 bases). Between the trimmed V and J ends, which lost 6 bases and 4 bases, there was a span of 19 bases. The CDR3 is 15 amino acids. Looked up from germline, CDR1 is SGHNT and CDR2 is YYREEE (reference sequence). CDR3 nucleotide sequence: TGTGCCAGCACGAATACAGGGGGGGGGCGAGAGACCCAGTACTTC. It specifies CASTNTGGGRETQYF. The variable domain in full, with the rest retrieved from reference TRBV5-4 and TRBJ2-5, is ETGVTQSPTHLIKTRGQQVTLRCSSQSGHNTVSWYQQALGQGPQFIFQYYREEENGRGNFPPRFSGLQFPNYSSELNVNALELDDSALYLCASTNTGGGRETQYFGPGTRLLVL.

The CDR3 bases are TGTGCCAGCATGGTCCCGGGACTAGCCAGTCGTCCCTACGAGCAGTACTTC. Protein: CASMVPGLASRPYEQYF. The chain has TRBV28 and TRBJ2-7, with 9 bases identical to TRBD2. CDR3 length: 17 amino acids. V shed 7 bases, J shed 2 bases, and the junction held 15 bases outside the gene matches. Germline-derived CDR1 and CDR2 are MDHEN and SYDVKM.

The J gene is TRBJ2-7, the V gene TRBV5-5; a weak D match, TRBD2 (5 bases). The V and J ends lost 0 bases and 4 bases respectively, with 8 bases between them. Germline V lookup: CDR1 SGHKS, CDR2 YYEKEE (reference sequence). CDR3 length equals 13 residues. The CDR3 spells CASSLAERYEQYF. The CDR3 nucleotides are TGTGCCAGCAGCTTGGCGGAGCGGTACGAGCAGTACTTC.

The chain carries TRBV5-5 and TRBJ2-2, with D possibly being TRBD1 (6 bases). The CDR3 covers 15 residues. Trimming shortened V by 5 bases and J by 2 bases, and 13 bases separated the two germline ends. The V gene's germline CDR1 is SGHKS and CDR2 YYEKEE (reference sequence). Written as DNA, the CDR3 is TGTGCCAGCAGACTGACAGGACCCAACACCGGGGAGCTGTTTTTT. Amino acids: CASRLTGPNTGELFF.

The chain employs TRBV12-5 and TRBJ2-2; D call uncertain. Germline V lookup: CDR1 LGHNT, CDR2 FRNRAP. The CDR3 is 16 amino acids. V lost 0 bases to trimming and J lost 0 bases, with 8 bases between them. The CDR3 region has the DNA TGTGCTAGTGGTTTGGTAGTTAGATCGAACACCGGGGAGCTGTTTTTT. This gives the protein CASGLVVRSNTGELFF.

This rearrangement joins TRBV7-2 to TRBJ2-7; 10 nucleotides agree with TRBD2. Germline-derived CDR1 and CDR2 are SGHTA and FQGNSA. The CDR3 is made up of 16 amino acids. The J segment lost 3 bases and the V segment lost 0 bases, leaving 5 bases of the junction unmatched. For the CDR3, the DNA is TGTGCCAGCAGCTTAGCATCTAGCGGGGGAAGCTACGAGCAGTACTTC. Translated: CASSLASSGGSYEQYF. Using reference TRBV7-2 and TRBJ2-7 for the parts outside the CDR3, the full variable domain is GAGVSQSPSNKVTEKGKDVELRCDPISGHTALYWYRQSLGQGLEFLIYFQGNSAPDKSGLPSDRFSAERTGGSVSTLTIQRTQQEDSAVYLCASSLASSGGSYEQYFGPGTRLTVT.

The chain employs TRBV6-5 and TRBJ2-2; the match to TRBD1 covers 7 bases. CDR1 and CDR2 from the germline V gene are MNHEY and SVGAGI. J gave up 0 bases and V 6 bases, and 4 bases lay outside the gene matches. CDR3 length: 15 amino acids. The CDR3 DNA reads as TGTGCCAGCAGCACGGGACAGACGAACACCGGGGAGCTGTTTTTT. Encoded protein: CASSTGQTNTGELFF.

This clone occurred a few times. The chain joins TRBV4-1 to TRBJ2-7, with a possible D match to TRBD2 (5 bases). CDR1 and CDR2 from the germline V gene are MGHRA and YSYEKL. The length of the CDR3 is 15 residues. V was cut by 0 bases and J by 5 bases, with 14 bases left in between. DNA for the CDR3: TGCGCCAGCAGCCAAGAAGGAGGATTCGTCAACGAGCAGTACTTC. As protein: CASSQEGGFVNEQYF.

This clone showed up just a few times. This chain links TRBV13 with TRBJ1-2; TRBD1 matches at 7 bases. CDR3 size: 15 residues. The trim removed 4 bases at V and 3 bases at J, leaving 8 bases unmatched. CDR1 and CDR2 from the germline V gene are PRHDT and FYEKMQ (reference sequence). Here the CDR3 DNA reads TGTGCCAGCAGCTCCTCCGGGACAGAGCACTATGGCTACACCTTC. Its translation is CASSSSGTEHYGYTF.

This clone was recorded a few times. J is TRBJ2-7 and V is TRBV5-1; 9 positions match TRBD2. J was trimmed by 1 base and V by 0 bases; bases with no gene match: 5. Germline values: CDR1 SGHRS, CDR2 YFSETQ. The CDR3 covers 16 residues. CDR3 coding DNA: TGCGCCAGCAGCTTGGGCGGGAGGGCCTCATCCTACGAGCAGTACTTC. This codes for CASSLGGRASSYEQYF.